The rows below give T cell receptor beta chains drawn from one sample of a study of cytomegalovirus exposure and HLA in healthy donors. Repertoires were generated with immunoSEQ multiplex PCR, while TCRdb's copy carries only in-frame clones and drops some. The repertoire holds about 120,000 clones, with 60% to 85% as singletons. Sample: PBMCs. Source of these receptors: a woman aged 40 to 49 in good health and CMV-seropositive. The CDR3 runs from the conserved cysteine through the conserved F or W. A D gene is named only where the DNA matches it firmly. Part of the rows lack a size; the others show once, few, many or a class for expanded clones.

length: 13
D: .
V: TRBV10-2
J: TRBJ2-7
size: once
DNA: TGCGCCACCCGGGACACTATACCCTACGAGCAGTACTTC
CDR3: CATRDTIPYEQYF

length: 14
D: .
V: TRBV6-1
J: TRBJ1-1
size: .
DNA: TGTGCCAGCAGTGACAGGGGAATGAACACTGAAGCTTTCTTT
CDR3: CASSDRGMNTEAFF

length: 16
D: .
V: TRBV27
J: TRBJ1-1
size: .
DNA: TGTGCCAGCAGTTTGTGGGGCGGGGGGCGGGAAACTGAAGCTTTCTTT
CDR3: CASSLWGGGRETEAFF

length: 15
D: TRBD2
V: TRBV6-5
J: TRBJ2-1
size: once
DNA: TGTGCCAGCAGACCAAGCGGGGGGCCCTACAATGAGCAGTTCTTC
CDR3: CASRPSGGPYNEQFF

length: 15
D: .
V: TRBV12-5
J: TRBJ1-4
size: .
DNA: TGTGCTAGTGGTCCAAGGACGGGAGAAAATGAAAAACTGTTTTTT
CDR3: CASGPRTGENEKLFF

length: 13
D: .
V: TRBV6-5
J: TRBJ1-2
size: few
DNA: TGTGCCAGCAGTGGGACTGGAGCGGGGGGCTACACCTTC
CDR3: CASSGTGAGGYTF

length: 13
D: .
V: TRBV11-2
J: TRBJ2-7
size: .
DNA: TGTGCCAGCAGCTTAGACAGGACCTACGAGCAGTACTTC
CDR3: CASSLDRTYEQYF

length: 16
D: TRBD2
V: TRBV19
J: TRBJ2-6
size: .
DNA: TGTGCCAGTAGCCATAGCGGGGGGTCCGGGGCCAACGTCCTGACTTTC
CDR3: CASSHSGGSGANVLTF

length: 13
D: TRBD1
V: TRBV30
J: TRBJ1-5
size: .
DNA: TGTGCCTGGAGCTCCACAGGGGGGCAGCCCCAGCATTTT
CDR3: CAWSSTGGQPQHF

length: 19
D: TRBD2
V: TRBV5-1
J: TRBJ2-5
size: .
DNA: TGCGCCAGCAGCTTGCGGTCCGGGGGGACTAGCGGGTTACAAGAGACCCAGTACTTC
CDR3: CASSLRSGGTSGLQETQYF

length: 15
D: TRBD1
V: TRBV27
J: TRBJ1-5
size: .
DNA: TGTGCCAGCAGCAAGGACAGGGATGTCAATCAGCCCCAGCATTTT
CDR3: CASSKDRDVNQPQHF

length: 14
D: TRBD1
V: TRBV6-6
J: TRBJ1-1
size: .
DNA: TGTGCCAGCAGTACGACAGGGGTCTACACTGAAGCTTTCTTT
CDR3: CASSTTGVYTEAFF

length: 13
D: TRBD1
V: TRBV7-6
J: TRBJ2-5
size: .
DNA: TGTGCCAGCAGCTCCCTGAACCGGGACAGCCAGTACTTC
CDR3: CASSSLNRDSQYF

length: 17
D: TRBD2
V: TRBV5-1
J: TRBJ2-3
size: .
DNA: TGCGCCAGCAGCTTGGAGGTTAGCGGGGGGTTCACAGATACGCAGTATTTT
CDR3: CASSLEVSGGFTDTQYF

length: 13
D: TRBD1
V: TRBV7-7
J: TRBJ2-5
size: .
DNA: TGTGCTAGCAGCACAGGGGATGGGGAGACCCAGTACTTC
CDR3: CASSTGDGETQYF

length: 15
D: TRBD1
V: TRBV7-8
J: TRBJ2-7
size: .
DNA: TGTGCCAGCAGCTTAGAGGCCAGGGGGCAAGGGGAGCAGTACTTC
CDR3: CASSLEARGQGEQYF

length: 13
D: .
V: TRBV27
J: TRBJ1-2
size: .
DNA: TGTGCCAGCAGTCCCAGGGGTGGCTATGGCTACACCTTC
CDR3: CASSPRGGYGYTF

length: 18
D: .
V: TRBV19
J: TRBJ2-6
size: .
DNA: TGTGCCAGTAGTGCCAGTTCAACCACAAGCTCTGGGGCCAACGTCCTGACTTTC
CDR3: CASSASSTTSSGANVLTF

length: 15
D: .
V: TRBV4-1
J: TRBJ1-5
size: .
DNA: TGCGCCAGCAGCCAAGATGGTGCACTGCCCCTGCCCCAGCATTTT
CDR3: CASSQDGALPLPQHF

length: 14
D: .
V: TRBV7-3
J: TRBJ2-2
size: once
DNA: TGTGCCAGCAGCAACACAGTGGGCACCGGGGAGCTGTTTTTT
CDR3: CASSNTVGTGELFF

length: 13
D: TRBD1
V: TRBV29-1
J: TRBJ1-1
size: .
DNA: TGCAGCGCTCTACAGGGGGTAAACACTGAAGCTTTCTTT
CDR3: CSALQGVNTEAFF

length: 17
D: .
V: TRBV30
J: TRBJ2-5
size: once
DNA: TGTGCCTGGAGATTGGGGGGTAGGGGCGAATTTCGAGAGACCCAGTACTTC
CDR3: CAWRLGGRGEFRETQYF

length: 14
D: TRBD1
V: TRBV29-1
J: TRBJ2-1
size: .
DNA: TGCAGCGTCGTTCCGGGACAGGGGGCCGATGAGCAGTTCTTC
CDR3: CSVVPGQGADEQFF

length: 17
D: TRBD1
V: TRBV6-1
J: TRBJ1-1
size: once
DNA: TGTGCCAGCAGTGAACGGATTAGAGCCCAGGGGGCCACTGAAGCTTTCTTT
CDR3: CASSERIRAQGATEAFF

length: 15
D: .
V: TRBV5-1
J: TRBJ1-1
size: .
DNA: TGCGCCAGCAGCGTACTTGAACAGGGGAACACTGAAGCTTTCTTT
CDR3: CASSVLEQGNTEAFF

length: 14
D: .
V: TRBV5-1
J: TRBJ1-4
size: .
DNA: TGCGCCAGCGGCCAGGGAACGACTAATGAAAAACTGTTTTTT
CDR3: CASGQGTTNEKLFF

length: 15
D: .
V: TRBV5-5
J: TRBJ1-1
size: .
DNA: TGTGCCAGCAGCTTGCAGGTCAGCATGAACACTGAAGCTTTCTTT
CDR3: CASSLQVSMNTEAFF

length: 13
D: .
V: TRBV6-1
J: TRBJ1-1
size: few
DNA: TGTGCCAGCACTTATGACAGGAACACTGAAGCTTTCTTT
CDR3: CASTYDRNTEAFF

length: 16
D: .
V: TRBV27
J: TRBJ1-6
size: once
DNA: TGTGCCAGCAGTTTTGAGCATTACTCCTATAATTCACCCCTCCACTTT
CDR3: CASSFEHYSYNSPLHF

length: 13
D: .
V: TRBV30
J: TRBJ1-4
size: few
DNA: TGTGCCTGGGGAGGTTACACTAATGAAAAACTGTTTTTT
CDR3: CAWGGYTNEKLFF

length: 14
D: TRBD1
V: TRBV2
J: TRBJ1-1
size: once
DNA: TGTGCCAGCTTAGGGGGCAGATTGAACACTGAAGCTTTCTTT
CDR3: CASLGGRLNTEAFF

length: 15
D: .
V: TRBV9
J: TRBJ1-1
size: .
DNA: TGTGCCAGCAGTCCGGGGAGGGATTCGAACACTGAAGCTTTCTTT
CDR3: CASSPGRDSNTEAFF

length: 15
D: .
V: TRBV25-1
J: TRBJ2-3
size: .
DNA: TGTGCCAGCAGTGAATCTTATCAGGGCAAAGATACGCAGTATTTT
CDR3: CASSESYQGKDTQYF